The clone carrying this TCR beta chain was found once. As originally analysed: Amplification of reference gene primers provided the estimated nucleated cell counts. Sequencing used immunoSEQ multiplex PCR; TCRdb keeps in-frame clones, though not all of them. That table is the source of V, J and clone size, and D and trimming were worked out from the DNA. The repertoire consists of 270,000 or so clones, with about four fifths occurring once and the leading ten covering approximately 3.1%. This sample is drawn from a study of blood T cell repertoires in COVID-19. Study-level background: PBMCs, B-cell-depleted T cells, or T cells provided the cDNA or gDNA that made up the material.

The TCR comes from a woman under 30 with acute or convalescent COVID-19. Sequencing input: peripheral blood.

The CDR3 region has the DNA TGTGCCAGCAGTTTGTTCCTAGCGGGAGGGGATGAGCAGTTCTTC. It specifies CASSLFLAGGDEQFF. The chain joins TRBV28 to TRBJ2-1; 12 positions match TRBD2. Germline lookup yields CDR1 MDHEN and CDR2 SYDVKM. The CDR3 totals 15 residues. The V segment lost 3 bases and the J segment 8 bases; nucleotides outside the gene matches: 5.